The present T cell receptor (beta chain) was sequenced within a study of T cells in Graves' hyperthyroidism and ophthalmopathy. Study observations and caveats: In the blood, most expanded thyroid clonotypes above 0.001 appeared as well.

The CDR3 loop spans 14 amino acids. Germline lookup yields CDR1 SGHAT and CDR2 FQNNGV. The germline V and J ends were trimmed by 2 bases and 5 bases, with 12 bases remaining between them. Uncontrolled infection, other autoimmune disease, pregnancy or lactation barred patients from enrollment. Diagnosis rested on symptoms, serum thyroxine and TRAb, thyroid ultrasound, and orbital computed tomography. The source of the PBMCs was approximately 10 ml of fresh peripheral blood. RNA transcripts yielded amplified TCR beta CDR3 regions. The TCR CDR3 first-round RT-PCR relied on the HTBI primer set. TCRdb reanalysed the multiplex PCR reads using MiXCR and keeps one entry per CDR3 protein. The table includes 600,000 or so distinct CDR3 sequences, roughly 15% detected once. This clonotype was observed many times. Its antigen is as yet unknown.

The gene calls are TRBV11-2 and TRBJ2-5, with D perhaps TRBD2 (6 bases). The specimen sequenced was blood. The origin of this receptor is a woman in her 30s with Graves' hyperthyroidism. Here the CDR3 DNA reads TGTGCCAGCAGCTTACGAGCTAGCGCTGAGACCCAGTACTTC. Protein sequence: CASSLRASAETQYF.